The 25 T cell receptor beta chains below were found in one sample sequenced in a study of shared clonotypes between healthy human individuals. The assay was immunoSEQ multiplex PCR, and TCRdb's table has in-frame clones only and misses some. The sample contains more than 2,000,000 clones, approximately 94% of which appear only once. Sequenced sample: naive CD4+ T cells sorted from blood. Subset reported: CD45RA+ positively selected. Receptors were obtained from a man aged 18 to 35 in good health.

V and J are TRBV4-1 and TRBJ1-6; 9 bases are a match to TRBD1. Germline CDR1 is MGHRA and CDR2 is YSYEKL. Trimming removed 4 bases from V and 9 bases from J; junction bases left unmatched: 7. This CDR3 contains 15 residues. The CDR3 nucleotides read TGCGCCAGCAGCCCCGGGACAGGGTTAAGTTCACCCCTCCACTTT. It specifies CASSPGTGLSSPLHF.

This clone appeared a single time. The CDR3 region has the DNA TGTGCCATCAGTGAGTCCGGGATCTCTGGGGCCAACGTCCTGACTTTC. Translated: CAISESGISGANVLTF. The genes are TRBV10-3 and TRBJ2-6, with D perhaps TRBD2 (5 bases). The CDR3 is made up of 16 amino acids. In germline, CDR1 is ENHRY, CDR2 SYGVKD. V was trimmed by 0 bases and J by 0 bases, leaving 6 bases between them.

J is TRBJ2-7 and V is TRBV10-1; 7 positions match TRBD2. The germline gives CDR1 WNHNN, CDR2 SYGVQD (reference sequence). Losses at the gene ends were 5 bases for V and 6 bases for J; bases not matched to a gene: 13. The CDR3 has 15 amino acids. CDR3 DNA sequence: TGCGCCAGCAGTCAACCCCAGCGGGGAACACCCGAGCAGTACTTC. Amino acids: CASSQPQRGTPEQYF.

The rearrangement uses TRBV7-9 and TRBJ2-7, with D possibly being TRBD2 (6 bases). Germline assignment: CDR1 SEHNR and CDR2 FQNEAQ (reference sequence). The CDR3 totals 14 residues. V was shortened by 2 bases and J by 6 bases, with 14 bases between the two germline ends. CDR3 protein: CASSLSFGGFEQYF. For the CDR3, the DNA is TGTGCCAGCAGCTTAAGTTTCGGAGGGTTCGAGCAGTACTTC.

The chain combines TRBV28 with TRBJ2-7; 7 bases match TRBD1. V gave up 3 bases and J gave up 4 bases; unmatched junction bases: 6. The CDR3 spans 14 residues. The V gene's germline CDR1 is MDHEN and CDR2 SYDVKM. This chain's CDR3 is CASSLQGQSYEQYF. The CDR3 coding sequence is TGTGCCAGCAGTTTGCAGGGACAGTCGTACGAGCAGTACTTC. The variable domain in full, completed from reference TRBV28 and TRBJ2-7, reads DVKVTQSSRYLVKRTGEKVFLECVQDMDHENMFWYRQDPGLGLRLIYFSYDVKMKEKGDIPEGYSVSREKKERFSLILESASTNQTSMYLCASSLQGQSYEQYFGPGTRLTVT.

This chain joins TRBV27 and TRBJ2-2; D not resolved. CDR1 MNHEY and CDR2 SMNVEV come from the germline V gene (reference sequence). CDR3 length: 11 amino acids. Trimming stripped 4 bases from V and 9 bases from J, with 6 bases between. The CDR3 is CASSSNRELFF. CDR3 nucleotides: TGTGCCAGCAGTTCTAACCGGGAGCTGTTTTTT.

This chain connects TRBV10-3 to TRBJ1-5; D not resolved. Germline assignment: CDR1 ENHRY and CDR2 SYGVKD. The CDR3 consists of 13 residues. V gave up 6 bases and J gave up 2 bases, with 8 bases separating them. CDR3 region: CAIRGEGNQPQHF. In DNA form, the CDR3 reads TGTGCCATCAGGGGAGAGGGCAATCAGCCCCAGCATTTT.

The chain recombines TRBV6-4 with TRBJ1-4; D gene unclear. The CDR3 consists of 13 residues. Trimming shortened V by 4 bases and J by 8 bases, and 11 bases separated the two germline ends. Per germline, CDR1 MRHNA and CDR2 SNTAGT. CDR3 sequence (DNA): TGTGCCAGCAGTGTGGGTTCGGGGGAAAAACTGTTTTTT. Amino acid sequence: CASSVGSGEKLFF.

This chain connects TRBV11-2 to TRBJ1-1; tentatively, D is TRBD1 (6 bases). V was cut by 7 bases and J by 4 bases, with 19 bases left in between. The CDR3 has 15 residues. Germline-derived CDR1 and CDR2 are SGHAT and FQNNGV. Here the CDR3 reads CASIFSPGVGTEAFF. CDR3 nucleotides: TGTGCCAGCATCTTCAGCCCAGGGGTGGGCACTGAAGCTTTCTTT.

The chain uses TRBV30 and TRBJ2-1; 16 bases fit TRBD2. The trim removed 2 bases at V and 14 bases at J, leaving 6 bases unmatched. Germline lookup yields CDR1 GTSNPN and CDR2 SVGIG (reference sequence). The CDR3 covers 14 residues. The CDR3 DNA reads as TGTGCCTGGAGTACGGGACTAGCGGGAGGGCCTGAGTTCTTC. Amino acid sequence: CAWSTGLAGGPEFF.

The chain joins TRBV7-9 to TRBJ2-3; TRBD2 matches at 8 bases. Trimming cost V 5 bases and J 3 bases; bases outside gene matches: 10. The CDR3 extends over 16 amino acids. The germline V gene encodes CDR1 SEHNR and CDR2 FQNEAQ (reference sequence). CDR3 nucleotide sequence: TGTGCCAGCAGCGTCTACGGGAGGGCCAAGACAGATACGCAGTATTTT. Its translation: CASSVYGRAKTDTQYF. The full variable domain, completed using reference TRBV7-9 and TRBJ2-3, is DTGVSQNPRHKITKRGQNVTFRCDPISEHNRLYWYRQTLGQGPEFLTYFQNEAQLEKSRLLSDRFSAERPKGSFSTLEIQRTEQGDSAMYLCASSVYGRAKTDTQYFGPGTRLTVL.

The chain is built from TRBV19 and TRBJ2-1; D not resolved. V lost 2 bases and J 0 bases, leaving 11 bases between the germline ends. Germline CDR1 is LNHDA and CDR2 is SQIVND (reference sequence). CDR3 length: 16 amino acids. CDR3 nucleotides: TGTGCCAGTAGTATATTCGCGGTTAGCTCCTACAATGAGCAGTTCTTC. Translated, it gives CASSIFAVSSYNEQFF.

V is TRBV5-1 and J is TRBJ2-2; possibly TRBD1 or TRBD2 for D (5 bases each). With 3 bases removed from V and 4 bases from J, the gap between germline ends came to 10 bases. CDR3 length: 14 amino acids. The germline V gene encodes CDR1 SGHRS and CDR2 YFSETQ. CDR3 coding DNA: TGCGCCAGCAGCTCCCTGGGGACCACCGGGGAGCTGTTTTTT. Protein sequence: CASSSLGTTGELFF. The whole variable domain, remainder taken from reference TRBV5-1 and TRBJ2-2, is KAGVTQTPRYLIKTRGQQVTLSCSPISGHRSVSWYQQTPGQGLQFLFEYFSETQRNKGNFPGRFSGRQFSNSRSEMNVSTLELGDSALYLCASSSLGTTGELFFGEGSRLTVL.

This clone was found once. The V and J genes are TRBV15 and TRBJ2-2; 8 nucleotides line up with TRBD2. CDR1 and CDR2 (germline): LNHNV, YYDKDF (reference sequence). Trimming took 5 bases from V and 0 from J; bases not matched to a gene: 11. CDR3 length: 18 residues. CDR3 DNA sequence: TGTGCCACCAGCCGCCCCACGGGGGGGACCGCGAACACCGGGGAGCTGTTTTTT. It encodes CATSRPTGGTANTGELFF. Using reference TRBV15 and TRBJ2-2 for the parts outside the CDR3, the full variable domain is DAMVIQNPRYQVTQFGKPVTLSCSQTLNHNVMYWYQQKSSQAPKLLFHYYDKDFNNEADTPDNFQSRRPNTSFCFLDIRSPGLGDTAMYLCATSRPTGGTANTGELFFGEGSRLTVL.

The rearrangement joins TRBV7-2 to TRBJ2-1, with D unresolved. The V gene's germline CDR1 is SGHTA and CDR2 FQGNSA. The CDR3 is 15 amino acids. The germline V and J ends were trimmed by 5 bases and 0 bases, with 11 bases remaining between them. Here the CDR3 DNA reads TGTGCCAGCAGCCCTGCAGCGCGCTCCTACAATGAGCAGTTCTTC. Translation: CASSPAARSYNEQFF.

The chain joins TRBV6-1 to TRBJ2-3, with no clear D. Trimming took 2 bases from V and 3 from J, leaving 12 bases between them. Germline V gives CDR1 MNHNS, CDR2 SASEGT. CDR3 length: 15 residues. The CDR3 reads CASSERAAVTDTQYF. The DNA of the CDR3 is TGTGCCAGCAGTGAACGGGCAGCCGTGACAGATACGCAGTATTTT.

The CDR3 region has the DNA TGTGCCAGCAGCCCGGGGTTCAGAGCTGAAGCTTTCTTT. It specifies CASSPGFRAEAFF. The genes are TRBV5-8 and TRBJ1-1; D unclear. This CDR3 is built from 13 residues. V lost 4 bases and J 6 bases, leaving 13 bases between the germline ends. The germline CDR1 and CDR2 sequences are SGHTS and YDEGEE.

V is TRBV11-2 and J is TRBJ2-5; tentatively, D is TRBD1 (6 bases). V gave up 4 bases and J gave up 1 base, with 7 bases separating them. CDR3 length: 13 residues. Germline CDR1 and CDR2: SGHAT and FQNNGV. The CDR3 nucleotides read TGTGCCAGCAGCTCAGGGGCCCAAGAGACCCAGTACTTC. Translated, it gives CASSSGAQETQYF.

This clone was found a few times. This sample also contains other DNA sequences that code for the same CDR3. The chain uses TRBV18 and TRBJ1-1; tentative D call: TRBD1 (5 bases). CDR3 size: 13 residues. The germline V gene encodes CDR1 KGHSH and CDR2 LQKENI. The germline V and J ends were trimmed by 0 bases and 6 bases, with 8 bases remaining between them. The chain's CDR3 is CASSPPGRAEAFF. CDR3 bases: TGTGCCAGCTCACCACCGGGGCGCGCTGAAGCTTTCTTT.

The chain has TRBV5-1 and TRBJ2-3; TRBD2 is a possible D gene (6 bases). Germline V gene lookup returns CDR1 SGHRS and CDR2 YFSETQ. The CDR3 totals 15 residues. Trimming cost V 2 bases and J 0 bases, with 10 bases left between them. The CDR3 is CASSLPLASTDTQYF. Here the CDR3 DNA reads TGCGCCAGCAGCTTACCTCTAGCGAGCACAGATACGCAGTATTTT.

The chain recombines TRBV10-1 with TRBJ2-3; 9 nucleotides align to TRBD1. From germline, CDR1 is WNHNN and CDR2 SYGVQD (reference sequence). This CDR3 spans 16 amino acids. Trimming at V came to 3 bases and at J to 5 bases, leaving 9 bases not matched to a gene. The CDR3 region is CASSEGTGRNVDTQYF. The CDR3 bases are TGCGCCAGCAGTGAAGGGACAGGGAGAAATGTAGATACGCAGTATTTT.

J is TRBJ1-5 and V is TRBV5-1; D is ambiguous. The CDR3 has 15 amino acids. Per the germline V gene, CDR1 is SGHRS and CDR2 is YFSETQ. V lost 5 bases and J 0 bases, leaving 12 bases between the germline ends. The CDR3 sequence is CASSPGLISNQPQHF. As DNA, the CDR3 is TGCGCCAGCAGTCCCGGACTGATTAGCAATCAGCCCCAGCATTTT. The whole variable domain, filled in from reference TRBV5-1 and TRBJ1-5, reads KAGVTQTPRYLIKTRGQQVTLSCSPISGHRSVSWYQQTPGQGLQFLFEYFSETQRNKGNFPGRFSGRQFSNSRSEMNVSTLELGDSALYLCASSPGLISNQPQHFGDGTRLSIL.

The V and J genes are TRBV5-1 and TRBJ1-2; 8 nucleotides align to TRBD1. Losses at the gene ends were 4 bases for V and 4 bases for J; bases not matched to a gene: 6. The V gene's germline CDR1 is SGHRS and CDR2 YFSETQ. The CDR3 is made up of 14 amino acids. The DNA of the CDR3 is TGCGCCAGCAGCGCTGATCAGGGGGCCTATGGCTACACCTTC. Its protein is CASSADQGAYGYTF.

This sequence joins TRBV5-1 and TRBJ2-5; 9 nucleotides match TRBD1. Germline lookup yields CDR1 SGHRS and CDR2 YFSETQ. The CDR3 is 15 amino acids. The junction had 11 bases not matched to a gene; V was cut back by 6 bases and J by 5 bases. The chain's CDR3 is CASMRPGQGTETQYF. The CDR3 region has the DNA TGCGCCAGCATGCGACCGGGACAGGGAACCGAGACCCAGTACTTC.

The V and J genes are TRBV10-3 and TRBJ2-2, with 10 positions matching TRBD1. V shed 10 bases, J shed 5 bases, and the junction held 7 bases outside the gene matches. The CDR3 length is 14 residues. Germline V gene sequence: CDR1 ENHRY, CDR2 SYGVKD. CDR3 bases: TGTGCCACCGGGTTGGGACAGGGGACCGGGGAGCTGTTTTTT. Its protein is CATGLGQGTGELFF.